Each of the 11 T cell receptor beta chains below was sequenced from the same sample in a study (dated by TCRdb to the mid-2010s). Library construction relied on RT-PCR. Sequencing instrument: Illumina MiSeq. TCRdb reran the public reads through fastp at Q25 and MiXCR, keeping productive beta chains. Each record represents a unique CDR3 protein, reported with the most common genes and DNA among its rows. The sample records hundreds of thousands of distinct CDR3 sequences, 11% to 15% of which are singletons. The ten largest clones add up to 3.6% of the sample. Specimen: memory CD4+ T cells from blood. These receptor sequences come from a female donor in good health, serving as a healthy control.

The table lists this clonotype with many counts. The chain couples TRBV7-2 to TRBJ2-7; no clear D. The CDR3 is made up of 12 amino acids. Germline V CDR1 and CDR2: SGHTA, FQGNSA. V lost 5 bases and J 6 bases, leaving 11 bases between the germline ends. CDR3 sequence (DNA): TGTGCCAGCAGCCCGACCCATAGCGAGCAGTACTTC. Translating gives CASSPTHSEQYF.

This clonotype was recorded at least ten times. V is TRBV7-2 and J is TRBJ1-1; D is undetermined. Trimming pared 3 bases from V and 0 bases from J, leaving 5 bases between. Germline V gene sequence: CDR1 SGHTA, CDR2 FQGNSA. This CDR3 spans 13 amino acids. CDR3 coding DNA: TGTGCCAGCAGCTTTAGGATGAACACTGAAGCTTTCTTT. It encodes CASSFRMNTEAFF.

At least ten counts were recorded for this clonotype. The gene calls are TRBV30 and TRBJ1-1; D is perhaps TRBD1 (6 bases). The CDR3 is made up of 13 amino acids. Deletions cut 0 bases from V and 4 bases from J, with 9 bases between. The V gene's germline CDR1 is GTSNPN and CDR2 SVGIG (reference sequence). CDR3 DNA: TGTGCCTGGAGTGTAGAGGGGGGCACTGAAGCTTTCTTT. It is translated as CAWSVEGGTEAFF.

This clonotype was seen only a few times. CDR3 DNA: TGTGCCAGCAGCTCAGCGGGGCCGCACATGGATACGCAGTATTTT. Translating gives CASSSAGPHMDTQYF. The V call is TRBV11-3, the J call TRBJ2-3; TRBD2 matches at 7 bases. The CDR3 runs to 15 residues. Germline V gene data show CDR1 as SGHNT and CDR2 as YENEEA. V gave up 4 bases and J gave up 6 bases; unmatched junction bases: 10.

The chain combines TRBV18 with TRBJ2-7, with 9 positions matching TRBD1. Germline assignment: CDR1 KGHSH and CDR2 LQKENI. Trimming took 4 bases from V and 5 from J; bases not matched to a gene: 3. The CDR3 has 13 amino acids. The CDR3 loop is CASSRGTGNEQYF. The CDR3 bases are TGTGCCAGCTCACGAGGGACAGGGAACGAGCAGTACTTC. Filled out from reference TRBV18 and TRBJ2-7, the complete variable domain reads NAGVMQNPRHLVRRRGQEARLRCSPMKGHSHVYWYRQLPEEGLKFMVYLQKENIIDESGMPKERFSAEFPKEGPSILRIQQVVRGDSAAYFCASSRGTGNEQYFGPGTRLTVT.

This clonotype was recorded a few times. The gene calls are TRBV27 and TRBJ1-5; unclear D gene. The ends were cut back, 0 bases at V and 9 bases at J, with 12 bases in the middle. Germline V gene lookup returns CDR1 MNHEY and CDR2 SMNVEV (reference sequence). The CDR3 is 14 residues long. CDR3 amino acids: CASSLSRRTWPQHF. The CDR3 region has the DNA TGTGCCAGCAGTTTATCAAGAAGGACCTGGCCCCAGCATTTT.

The chain uses TRBV20-1 and TRBJ2-1; maybe TRBD2 (5 bases). Trimming shortened V by 4 bases and J by 12 bases, and 16 bases separated the two germline ends. This CDR3 is built from 12 residues. Germline CDR1 reads DFQATT; CDR2 reads SNEGSKA (reference sequence). The CDR3: CSATPGVVGQFF. In DNA, the CDR3 is TGCAGTGCTACCCCCGGGGTAGTCGGGCAGTTCTTC.

This clonotype was observed a handful of times. The J gene is TRBJ2-3, the V gene TRBV20-1; possibly TRBD1 for D (6 bases). This CDR3 comprises 13 residues. With 5 bases removed from V and 6 bases from J, the gap between germline ends came to 15 bases. Per the germline V gene, CDR1 is DFQATT and CDR2 is SNEGSKA (reference sequence). The CDR3 nucleotides read TGCAGTGCTCAAATTACAGGGCTGGATACGCAGTATTTT. Amino acids: CSAQITGLDTQYF.

The rearrangement joins TRBV5-1 to TRBJ2-3; TRBD2 agrees at 8 bases. Germline CDR1 SGHRS, CDR2 YFSETQ. V was pared by 4 bases and J by 5 bases, with 6 bases of the junction left unmatched. This CDR3 comprises 14 residues. This CDR3 reads CASSEPAGGDTQYF. The CDR3 nucleotides are TGCGCCAGCAGCGAACCCGCGGGAGGAGATACGCAGTATTTT.

This clonotype is medium-sized within its sample. The rearrangement links TRBV20-1 to TRBJ2-1; D is perhaps TRBD2 (6 bases). V lost 3 bases, J lost 1 base, and 7 bases lay in between. CDR1 DFQATT and CDR2 SNEGSKA come from the germline V gene (reference sequence). The length of the CDR3 is 13 residues. CDR3 nucleotide sequence: TGCAGTGCTAGCGGGAGTTCCTACAATGAGCAGTTCTTC. This sequence encodes CSASGSSYNEQFF.

This clonotype occurred a few times. The chain employs TRBV7-2 and TRBJ2-5; 7 bases fit TRBD2. Losses at the gene ends were 7 bases for V and 2 bases for J; bases not matched to a gene: 10. CDR1 is SGHTA and CDR2 is FQGNSA in the germline V gene. The CDR3 contains 15 residues. CDR3 bases: TGTGCCAGCATCAAATCTAGCGGTCAACAAGAGACCCAGTACTTC. This codes for CASIKSSGQQETQYF. Full variable domain (rest looked up from reference TRBV7-2 and TRBJ2-5): GAGVSQSPSNKVTEKGKDVELRCDPISGHTALYWYRQSLGQGLEFLIYFQGNSAPDKSGLPSDRFSAERTGGSVSTLTIQRTQQEDSAVYLCASIKSSGQQETQYFGPGTRLLVL.